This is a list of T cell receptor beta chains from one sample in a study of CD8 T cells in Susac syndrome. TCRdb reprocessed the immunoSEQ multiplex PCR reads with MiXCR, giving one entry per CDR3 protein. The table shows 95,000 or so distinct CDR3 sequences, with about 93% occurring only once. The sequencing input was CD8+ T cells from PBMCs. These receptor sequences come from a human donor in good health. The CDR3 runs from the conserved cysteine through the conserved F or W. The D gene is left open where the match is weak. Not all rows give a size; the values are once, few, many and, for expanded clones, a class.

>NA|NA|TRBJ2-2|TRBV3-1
TGTGCCAGCAGCCAAGACTGGTGGGGGGAGGAGGACACCGGGGAGCTGTTTTTT
CASSQDWWGEEDTGELFF
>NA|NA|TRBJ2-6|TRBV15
TGTGCCACCCATGGCGGCTCTGGGGCCAACGTCCTGACTTTC
CATHGGSGANVLTF
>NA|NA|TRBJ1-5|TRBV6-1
TGTGCCAGCAGTGAAAAGGGTTGGGGGTATAACAATCAGCCCCAGCATTTT
CASSEKGWGYNNQPQHF
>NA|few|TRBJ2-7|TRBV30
TGTGCCTGGAGTTTTCTGGACGAGCAGTACTTC
CAWSFLDEQYF
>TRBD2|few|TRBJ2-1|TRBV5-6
TGTGCCAGCAGCTTGGTCGGCGGGGGTTACAATGAGCAGTTCTTC
CASSLVGGGYNEQFF
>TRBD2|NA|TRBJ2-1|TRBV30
TGTGCCTGGAGTGTGGGGGGGGGAGGGCAGTTCTTC
CAWSVGGGGQFF
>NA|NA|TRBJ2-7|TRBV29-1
TGCAGCGTTGTTAGCAGGGAGGCCGAGCAGTACTTC
CSVVSREAEQYF
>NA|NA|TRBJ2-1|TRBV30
TGTGCCTGGAGTAGCGGACGGAGATCGGAGCAGTTCTTC
CAWSSGRRSEQFF
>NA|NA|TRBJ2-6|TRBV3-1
TGTGCCAGCAGCCAAGATCCAAGGCAGGAGGAGCCTGGGGCCAACGTCCTGACTTTC
CASSQDPRQEEPGANVLTF
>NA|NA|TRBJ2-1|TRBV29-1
TGCAGCTCTTGCGAGGTCTCCTACAATGAGCAGTTCTTC
CSSCEVSYNEQFF
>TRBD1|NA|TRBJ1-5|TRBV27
TGTGCCAGCAGCCGGGGACAGTTTAGCAATCAGCCCCAGCATTTT
CASSRGQFSNQPQHF
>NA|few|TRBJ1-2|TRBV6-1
TGTGCCAGCACTTCAGCCCTCTATGGCTACACCTTC
CASTSALYGYTF
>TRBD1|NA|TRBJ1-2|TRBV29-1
TGCAGCGTTTCCCCGCTAGGACAGGGAACTAACTATGGCTACACCTTC
CSVSPLGQGTNYGYTF
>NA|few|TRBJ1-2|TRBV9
TGTGCCAGCAGCGCCGGAGATGGCTACACCTTC
CASSAGDGYTF
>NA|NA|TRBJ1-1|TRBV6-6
TGTGCCAGCAGATACACGAACACTGAAGCTTTCTTT
CASRYTNTEAFF
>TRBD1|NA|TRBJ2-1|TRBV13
TGTGCCAGCAGCTTAAGACAGGGGTACCGGTTTTCGAGCTCCTACAATGAGCAGTTCTTC
CASSLRQGYRFSSSYNEQFF